This entry concerns a single T cell receptor beta chain. In the PCR, 60 Vbeta and 13 Jbeta primers were used. Using immunoSEQ multiplex PCR, the repertoire was profiled, and TCRdb retains in-frame clones only, with some absent. The data show 120,000 or so clones, with about three quarters seen just once and approximately 2.5% held by the top ten. This record comes from a study of cytomegalovirus exposure and HLA in healthy donors. The germline V and J ends were trimmed by 4 bases and 5 bases, with 16 bases remaining between them. CDR3 length: 15 residues. The V gene's germline CDR1 is SGHNT and CDR2 YYREEE (reference sequence).

The V call is TRBV5-4, the J call TRBJ2-1; a possible D gene is TRBD1 (6 bases). The specimen was PBMCs. The clonotype was recovered from a woman aged 35 to 49 in good health and CMV-seropositive. The CDR3 sequence is CASSAEGTPNNEQFF. The CDR3 DNA reads TGTGCCAGCAGCGCCGAAGGGACACCAAACAATGAGCAGTTCTTC.